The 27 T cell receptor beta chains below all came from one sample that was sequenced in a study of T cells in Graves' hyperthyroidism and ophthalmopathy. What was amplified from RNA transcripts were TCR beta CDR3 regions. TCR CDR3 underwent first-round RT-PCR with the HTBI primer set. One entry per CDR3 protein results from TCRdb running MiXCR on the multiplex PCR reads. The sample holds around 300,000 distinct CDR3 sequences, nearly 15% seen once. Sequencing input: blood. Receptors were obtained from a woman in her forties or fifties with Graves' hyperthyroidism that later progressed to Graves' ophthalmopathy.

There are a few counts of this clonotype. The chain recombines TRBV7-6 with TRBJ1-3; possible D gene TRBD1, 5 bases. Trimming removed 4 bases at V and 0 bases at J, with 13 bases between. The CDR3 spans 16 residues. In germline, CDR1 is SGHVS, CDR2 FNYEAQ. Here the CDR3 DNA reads TGTGCCAGCAGCTCCCTCGGGGCCACCTCTGGAAACACCATATATTTT. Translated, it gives CASSSLGATSGNTIYF.

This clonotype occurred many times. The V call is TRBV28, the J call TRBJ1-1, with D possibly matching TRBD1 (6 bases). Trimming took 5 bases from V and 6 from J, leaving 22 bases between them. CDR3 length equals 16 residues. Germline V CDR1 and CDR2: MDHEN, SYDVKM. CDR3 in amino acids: CASSPWGGGGSSEAFF. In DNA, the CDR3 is TGTGCCAGCAGTCCGTGGGGGGGCGGGGGTTCTTCTGAAGCTTTCTTT.

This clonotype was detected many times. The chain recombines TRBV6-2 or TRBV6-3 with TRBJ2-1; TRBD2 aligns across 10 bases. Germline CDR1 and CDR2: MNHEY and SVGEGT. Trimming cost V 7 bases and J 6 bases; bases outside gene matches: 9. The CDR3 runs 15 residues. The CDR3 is CASIDGTSVSNEQFF. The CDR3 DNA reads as TGTGCCAGCATCGATGGGACTAGCGTATCCAATGAGCAGTTCTTC.

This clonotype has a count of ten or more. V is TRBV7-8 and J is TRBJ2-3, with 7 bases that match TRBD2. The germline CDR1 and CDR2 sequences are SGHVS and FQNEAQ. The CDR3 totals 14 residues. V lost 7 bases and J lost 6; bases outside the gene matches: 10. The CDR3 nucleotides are TGTGCCAGCAACCACGGGCGGGAGATTGATACGCAGTATTTT. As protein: CASNHGREIDTQYF.

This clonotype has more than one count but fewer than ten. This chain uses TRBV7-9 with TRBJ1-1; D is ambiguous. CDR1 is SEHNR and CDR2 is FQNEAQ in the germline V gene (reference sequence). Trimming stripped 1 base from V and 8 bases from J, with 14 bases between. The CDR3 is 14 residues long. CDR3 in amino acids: CASSLEIAGAEAFF. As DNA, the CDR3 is TGTGCCAGCAGCTTAGAAATTGCGGGTGCAGAAGCTTTCTTT.

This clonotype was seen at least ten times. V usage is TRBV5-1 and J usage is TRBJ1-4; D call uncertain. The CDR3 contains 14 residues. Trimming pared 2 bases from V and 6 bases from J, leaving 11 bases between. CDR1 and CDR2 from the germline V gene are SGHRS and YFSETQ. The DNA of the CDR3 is TGCGCCAGCAGCTTTGGGCAGGTGGATGAAAAACTGTTTTTT. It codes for CASSFGQVDEKLFF. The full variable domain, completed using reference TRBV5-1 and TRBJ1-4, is KAGVTQTPRYLIKTRGQQVTLSCSPISGHRSVSWYQQTPGQGLQFLFEYFSETQRNKGNFPGRFSGRQFSNSRSEMNVSTLELGDSALYLCASSFGQVDEKLFFGSGTQLSVL.

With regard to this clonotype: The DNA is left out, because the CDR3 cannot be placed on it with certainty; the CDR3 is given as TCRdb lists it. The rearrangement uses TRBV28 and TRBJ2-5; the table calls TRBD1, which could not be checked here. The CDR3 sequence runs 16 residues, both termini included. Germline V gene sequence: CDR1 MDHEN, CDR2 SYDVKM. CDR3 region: CASSSSTGRFQETQYF.

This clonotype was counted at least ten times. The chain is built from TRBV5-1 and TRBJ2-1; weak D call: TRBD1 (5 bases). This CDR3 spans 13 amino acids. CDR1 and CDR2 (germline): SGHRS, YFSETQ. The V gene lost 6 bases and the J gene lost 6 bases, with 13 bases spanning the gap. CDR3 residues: CASTMYRGNEQFF. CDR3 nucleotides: TGCGCCAGCACCATGTATAGGGGCAATGAGCAGTTCTTC.

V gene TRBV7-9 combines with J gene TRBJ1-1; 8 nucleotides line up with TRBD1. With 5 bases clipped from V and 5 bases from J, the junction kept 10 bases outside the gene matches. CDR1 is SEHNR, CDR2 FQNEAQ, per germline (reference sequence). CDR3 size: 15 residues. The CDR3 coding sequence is TGTGCCAGCAGCGCCCAAGACAGGGGTGGTACTGAAGCTTTCTTT. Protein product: CASSAQDRGGTEAFF.

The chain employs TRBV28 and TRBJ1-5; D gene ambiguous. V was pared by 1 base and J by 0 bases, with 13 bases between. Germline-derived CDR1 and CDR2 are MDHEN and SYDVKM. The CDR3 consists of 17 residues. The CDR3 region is CASSLFWVGDSNQPQHF. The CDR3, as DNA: TGTGCCAGCAGTTTATTTTGGGTTGGGGATAGCAATCAGCCCCAGCATTTT.

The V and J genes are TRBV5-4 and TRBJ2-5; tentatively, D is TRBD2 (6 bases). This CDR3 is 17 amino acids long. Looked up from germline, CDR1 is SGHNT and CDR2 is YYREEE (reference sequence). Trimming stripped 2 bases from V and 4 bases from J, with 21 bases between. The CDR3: CASSLVSASALGETQYF. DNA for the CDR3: TGTGCCAGCAGCTTAGTATCGGCTAGCGCTCTGGGAGAGACCCAGTACTTC.

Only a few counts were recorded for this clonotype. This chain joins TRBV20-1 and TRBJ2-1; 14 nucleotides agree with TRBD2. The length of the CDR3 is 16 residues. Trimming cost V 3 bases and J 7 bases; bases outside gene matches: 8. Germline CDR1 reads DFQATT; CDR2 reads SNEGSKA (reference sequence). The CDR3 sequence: CSASLPGLAGGNEQFF. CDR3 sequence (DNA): TGCAGTGCTAGTCTGCCCGGACTAGCGGGAGGTAATGAGCAGTTCTTC.

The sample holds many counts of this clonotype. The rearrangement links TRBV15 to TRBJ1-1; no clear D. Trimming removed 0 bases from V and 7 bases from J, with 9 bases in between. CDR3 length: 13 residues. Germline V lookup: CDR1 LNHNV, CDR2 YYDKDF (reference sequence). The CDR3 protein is CATSRDGVIEAFF. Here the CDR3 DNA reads TGTGCCACCAGCAGAGATGGGGTGATTGAAGCTTTCTTT.

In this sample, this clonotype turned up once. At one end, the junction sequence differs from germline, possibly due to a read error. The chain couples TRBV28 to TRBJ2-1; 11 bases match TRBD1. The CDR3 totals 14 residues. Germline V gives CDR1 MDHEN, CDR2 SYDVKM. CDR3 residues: CASRTGGFYNERFF. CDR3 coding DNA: TGTGCCAGCCGGACAGGGGGCTTCTACAATGAGCGGTTCTTC.

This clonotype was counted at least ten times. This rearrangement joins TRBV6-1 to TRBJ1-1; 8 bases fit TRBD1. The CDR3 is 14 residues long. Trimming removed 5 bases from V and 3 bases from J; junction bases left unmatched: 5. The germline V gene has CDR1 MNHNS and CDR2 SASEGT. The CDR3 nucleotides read TGTGCCAGCAGTTCGCAGGGGGCTGACACTGAAGCTTTCTTT. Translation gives CASSSQGADTEAFF.

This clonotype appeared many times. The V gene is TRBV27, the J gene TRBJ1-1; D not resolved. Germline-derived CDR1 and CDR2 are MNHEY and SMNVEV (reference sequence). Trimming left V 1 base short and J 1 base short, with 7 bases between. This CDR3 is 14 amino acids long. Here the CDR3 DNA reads TGTGCCAGCAGTTTATGGGGAGGGAACACTGAAGCTTTCTTT. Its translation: CASSLWGGNTEAFF.

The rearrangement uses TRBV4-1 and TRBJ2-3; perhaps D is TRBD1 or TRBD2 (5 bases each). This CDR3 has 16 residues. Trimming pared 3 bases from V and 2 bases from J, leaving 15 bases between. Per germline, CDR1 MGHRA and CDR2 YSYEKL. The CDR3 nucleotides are TGCGCCAGCAGCCACCCGAATCGGGGACCCACAGATACGCAGTATTTT. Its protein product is CASSHPNRGPTDTQYF.

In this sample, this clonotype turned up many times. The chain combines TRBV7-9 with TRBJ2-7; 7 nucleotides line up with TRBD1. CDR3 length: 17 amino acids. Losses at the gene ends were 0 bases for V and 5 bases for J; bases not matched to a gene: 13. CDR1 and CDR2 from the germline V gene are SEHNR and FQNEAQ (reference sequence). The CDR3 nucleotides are TGTGCCAGCAGCTTAGCCCGAGAGGCAGGGGGATTTAACGAGCAGTACTTC. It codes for CASSLAREAGGFNEQYF.

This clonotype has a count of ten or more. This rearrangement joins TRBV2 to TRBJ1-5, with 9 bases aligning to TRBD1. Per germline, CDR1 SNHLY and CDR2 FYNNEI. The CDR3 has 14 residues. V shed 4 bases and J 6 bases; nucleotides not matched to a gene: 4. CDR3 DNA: TGTGCCAGCAGTGGGACAGGGGCAGGTCAGCCCCAGCATTTT. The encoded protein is CASSGTGAGQPQHF.

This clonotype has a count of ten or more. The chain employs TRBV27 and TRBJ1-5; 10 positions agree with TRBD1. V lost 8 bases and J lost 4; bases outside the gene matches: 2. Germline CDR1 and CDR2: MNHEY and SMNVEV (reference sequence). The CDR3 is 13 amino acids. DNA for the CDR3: TGTGCCAGCGGGGACAGGGGTAATCAGCCCCAGCATTTT. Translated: CASGDRGNQPQHF.

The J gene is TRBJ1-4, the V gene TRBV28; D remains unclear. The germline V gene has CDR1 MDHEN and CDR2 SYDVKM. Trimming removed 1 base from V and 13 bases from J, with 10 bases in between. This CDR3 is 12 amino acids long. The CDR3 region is CASSLFTGRLFF. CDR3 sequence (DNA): TGTGCCAGCAGTTTATTCACCGGACGACTGTTTTTT.

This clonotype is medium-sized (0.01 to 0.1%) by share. CDR3 amino acids: CASSSTWDRDSNQPQHF. The CDR3 nucleotides are TGTGCCAGCAGTTCCACTTGGGACAGGGATAGCAATCAGCCCCAGCATTTT. This chain connects TRBV28 to TRBJ1-5; the match to TRBD1 covers 9 bases. CDR1 and CDR2 (germline): MDHEN, SYDVKM. CDR3 length equals 17 residues. The junction had 7 bases not matched to a gene; V was cut back by 4 bases and J by 0 bases.

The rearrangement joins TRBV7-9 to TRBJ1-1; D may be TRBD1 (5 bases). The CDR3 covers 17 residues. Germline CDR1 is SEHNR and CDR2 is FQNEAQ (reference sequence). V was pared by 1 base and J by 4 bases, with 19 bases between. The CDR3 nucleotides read TGTGCCAGCAGCTTAGAACCCTTTTTGAGGGGATCCACTGAAGCTTTCTTT. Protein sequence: CASSLEPFLRGSTEAFF.

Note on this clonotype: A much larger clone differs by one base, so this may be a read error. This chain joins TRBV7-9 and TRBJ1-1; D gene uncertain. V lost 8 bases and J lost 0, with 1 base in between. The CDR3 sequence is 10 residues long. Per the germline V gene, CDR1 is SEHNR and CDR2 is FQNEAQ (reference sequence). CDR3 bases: TGTGCCAGCGTGAACACTGAAGCTTTCTTT. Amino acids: CASVNTEAFF.

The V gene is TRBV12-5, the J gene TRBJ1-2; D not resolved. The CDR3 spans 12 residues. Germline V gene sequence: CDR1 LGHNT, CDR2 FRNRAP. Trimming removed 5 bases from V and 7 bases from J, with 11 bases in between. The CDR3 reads CASGPALGGYTF. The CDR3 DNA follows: TGTGCTAGTGGTCCCGCCTTAGGTGGCTACACCTTC. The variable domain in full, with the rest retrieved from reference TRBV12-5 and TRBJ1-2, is DARVTQTPRHKVTEMGQEVTMRCQPILGHNTVFWYRQTMMQGLELLAYFRNRAPLDDSGMPKDRFSAEMPDATLATLKIQPSEPRDSAVYFCASGPALGGYTFGSGTRLTVV.

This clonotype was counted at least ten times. The CDR3 coding sequence is TGTGCCAGCAGGAAACTAGCGGGGAGAACAGATACGCAGTATTTT. Translation gives CASRKLAGRTDTQYF. The chain has TRBV2 and TRBJ2-3; 10 bases are a match to TRBD2. CDR1 and CDR2 from the germline V gene are SNHLY and FYNNEI. J lost 3 bases, V lost 6 bases, and 6 bases had no gene match. The length of the CDR3 is 15 residues.

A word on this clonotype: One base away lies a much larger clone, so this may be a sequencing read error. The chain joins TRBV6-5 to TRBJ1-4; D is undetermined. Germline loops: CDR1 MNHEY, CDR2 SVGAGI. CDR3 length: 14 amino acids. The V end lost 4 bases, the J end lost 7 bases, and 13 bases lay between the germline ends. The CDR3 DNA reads TGTGCCAGCAGTTTAGGTCTTCTTAGTGAAAAACTGTTTTTT. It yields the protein CASSLGLLSEKLFF.